This TCR beta chain was observed in a study of blood T cells in healthy people across ages. CDR1 and CDR2 from the germline V gene are MGHRA and YSYEKL. The CDR3 runs 15 residues. Trimming took off 1 base at V and 3 bases at J, with 12 bases between the two ends. PCR was performed a second time for about 7 to 12 cycles using a sample-barcoded 5' primer and a J-beta primer mix. Each CDR3 protein gets one entry after TCRdb re-called the 5' RACE reads with MiXCR. The sample yields some 890,000 distinct CDR3 sequences, 25% to 35% seen once. This clonotype occurred a few times. These data are also associated with another study on T cells of mothers and their children.

The chain is built from TRBV4-1 and TRBJ1-1, with D possibly TRBD1 on 6 matching bases. The sequence derives from a woman aged 40 to 55 in good health. Sample: blood. CDR3 region: CASSQAGVEDTEAFF. CDR3 nucleotides: TGCGCCAGCAGCCAAGCAGGGGTGGAGGACACTGAAGCTTTCTTT.